The 8 T cell receptor beta chains given below trace back to one sample, sequenced in a study of early T cells in non-severe SARS-CoV-2 infection. One entry per CDR3 protein results from TCRdb running MiXCR on the 5' RACE reads. The sample yields tens of thousands of distinct CDR3 sequences, 5% to 6.5% seen once. Sequencing was performed on whole blood, taken at baseline. These receptors were obtained from an adult who was a healthcare worker with PCR-confirmed SARS-CoV-2 infection or an uninfected control (not recorded which).

This clonotype was found a few times. The chain uses TRBV20-1 and TRBJ2-7; a possible D gene is TRBD2 (6 bases). CDR1 DFQATT and CDR2 SNEGSKA come from the germline V gene (reference sequence). CDR3 length: 14 residues. Deletions cut 1 base from V and 0 bases from J, with 10 bases between. CDR3 DNA: TGCAGTGCTAGAGGGGGAGGAAGCTCCTACGAGCAGTACTTC. This codes for CSARGGGSSYEQYF.

This clonotype has a count of ten or more. The V gene is TRBV7-2, the J gene TRBJ2-6; D ambiguous. The CDR3 runs to 14 residues. Germline CDR1 SGHTA, CDR2 FQGNSA. Trimming took 1 base from V and 4 from J, leaving 5 bases between them. For the CDR3, the DNA is TGTGCCAGCAGCTTAGGGCACGGGGCCAACGTCCTGACTTTC. Its translation is CASSLGHGANVLTF.

This clonotype was picked up many times. The chain joins TRBV12-3 or TRBV12-4 to TRBJ2-2; TRBD2 aligns across 8 bases. CDR3 length: 13 residues. The CDR3: CASREGNTGELFF. The CDR3 DNA reads as TGTGCATCTCGGGAGGGGAACACCGGGGAGCTGTTTTTT.

The gene calls are TRBV7-2 and TRBJ2-3, with D unresolved. Per the germline V gene, CDR1 is SGHTA and CDR2 is FQGNSA. Trimming left V 8 bases short and J 1 base short, with 16 bases between. CDR3 length: 15 residues. This chain's CDR3 is CASGPRGQGTDTQYF. CDR3 nucleotides: TGTGCCAGCGGACCACGTGGGCAGGGCACAGATACGCAGTATTTT.

This clonotype has at least ten counts. J is TRBJ1-1 and V is TRBV30; D gene uncertain. Trimming left V 5 bases short and J 0 bases short, with 13 bases between. This CDR3 has 14 residues. The germline gives CDR1 GTSNPN, CDR2 SVGIG (reference sequence). The DNA for the CDR3 is TGTGCCTGGGCCTCAGGCCCGATGAACACTGAAGCTTTCTTT. Translating it yields CAWASGPMNTEAFF. Full variable domain (remainder filled in from reference TRBV30 and TRBJ1-1): SQTIHQWPATLVQPVGSPLSLECTVEGTSNPNLYWYRQAAGRGLQLLFYSVGIGQISSEVPQNLSASRPQDRQFILSSKKLLLSDSGFYLCAWASGPMNTEAFFGQGTRLTVV.

This clonotype was seen repeatedly, ten times or more. CDR3 in amino acids: CASSRQGAVSSPLHF. Here the CDR3 DNA reads TGTGCCAGCAGCAGACAGGGGGCGGTGAGTTCACCCCTCCACTTT. V is TRBV7-9 and J is TRBJ1-6; TRBD1 matches 10 bases. Trimming at V came to 5 bases and at J to 9 bases, leaving 7 bases not matched to a gene. This CDR3 comprises 15 residues. Germline V gene data show CDR1 as SEHNR and CDR2 as FQNEAQ (reference sequence).

The chain couples TRBV5-4 to TRBJ2-7; D is unresolved. V dropped 0 bases and J dropped 0 bases, with 7 bases sitting between them. CDR1 and CDR2 from the germline V gene are SGHNT and YYREEE (reference sequence). This CDR3 comprises 14 residues. In nucleotides, the CDR3 is TGTGCCAGCAGCTTGGATGTCAGCTCCTACGAGCAGTACTTC. Its translation is CASSLDVSSYEQYF.

This sequence joins TRBV30 and TRBJ1-5, with D possibly being TRBD1 (5 bases). This CDR3 contains 13 residues. Trimming took off 3 bases at V and 4 bases at J, with 10 bases between the two ends. The germline gives CDR1 GTSNPN, CDR2 SVGIG (reference sequence). CDR3 coding DNA: TGTGCCTGGAGCGAGCAGGGAAATCAGCCCCAGCATTTT. This gives the protein CAWSEQGNQPQHF.